Listed below are T cell receptor beta chains from one sample, sequenced in a study of cytomegalovirus exposure and HLA in healthy donors. Using immunoSEQ multiplex PCR, the repertoire was profiled, and TCRdb retains in-frame clones only, with some absent. The repertoire holds 150,000 to 200,000 clones, with roughly 70% as singletons. Sequenced sample: PBMCs. These receptors originate from a male donor in good health and CMV-seronegative. Both conserved end residues are part of each CDR3. A D gene is named only where the DNA matches it firmly. Rows give clone size only sometimes, using once, few, many, or a class for an expanded clone.

D: .
J: TRBJ1-5
V: TRBV6-5
size: .
DNA: TGTGCCAGCAGTCTGACATATTCCAATCAGCCCCAGCATTTT
CDR3: CASSLTYSNQPQHF

D: .
J: TRBJ1-5
V: TRBV28
size: .
DNA: TGTGCCAGCTTCCGCGGGGGTAGCAATCAGCCCCAGCATTTT
CDR3: CASFRGGSNQPQHF

D: TRBD1
J: TRBJ1-1
V: TRBV18
size: few
DNA: TGTGCCAGCTCACAGGGGGCGCAAACTGAAGCTTTCTTT
CDR3: CASSQGAQTEAFF

D: TRBD2
J: TRBJ2-3
V: TRBV10-3
size: .
DNA: TGTGCCATCACCGATGGGGCTAGCGGGGGGCTTAAGCAGTATTTT
CDR3: CAITDGASGGLKQYF

D: TRBD2
J: TRBJ2-1
V: TRBV11-1
size: .
DNA: TGTGCCAGCAGCTTAGGGGGGGGATTGGAATACAATGAGCAGTTCTTC
CDR3: CASSLGGGLEYNEQFF

D: .
J: TRBJ1-2
V: TRBV4-1
size: few
DNA: TGCGCCAGCAGCCAAGTAATTGGTGGGCAGGACTATGGCTACACCTTC
CDR3: CASSQVIGGQDYGYTF

D: TRBD2
J: TRBJ2-6
V: TRBV6-4
size: few
DNA: TGTGCCAGCAGCCCTTCGGGGGGCTCTGGGGCCAACGTCCTGACTTTC
CDR3: CASSPSGGSGANVLTF

D: .
J: TRBJ1-5
V: TRBV13
size: few
DNA: TGTGCCAGCAGCGCTCTAAACGCGCCCCAGCATTTT
CDR3: CASSALNAPQHF

D: TRBD1
J: TRBJ1-1
V: TRBV4-3
size: few
DNA: TGCGCCAGCAGTGTTCCGGGACAGATGAACACTGAAGCTTTCTTT
CDR3: CASSVPGQMNTEAFF

D: .
J: TRBJ2-7
V: TRBV5-1
size: few
DNA: TGCGCCAGCAGCTTGCTAGAAAGCTCCTACGAGCAGTACTTC
CDR3: CASSLLESSYEQYF

D: .
J: TRBJ1-4
V: TRBV14
size: .
DNA: TGTGCCAGCAGCCAAGAGGGTGGGAGGATCGAAAAACTGTTTTTT
CDR3: CASSQEGGRIEKLFF

D: TRBD1
J: TRBJ2-3
V: TRBV7-8
size: .
DNA: TGTGCCAGCAGCTTACCGGACAGGGTCACAGATACGCAGTATTTT
CDR3: CASSLPDRVTDTQYF

D: TRBD1
J: TRBJ2-1
V: TRBV23-1
size: once
DNA: TGCGCCAGCAGTCAACTCTCACAGGGGGCTTCCTACAATGAGCAGTTCTTC
CDR3: CASSQLSQGASYNEQFF

D: .
J: TRBJ1-2
V: TRBV5-5
size: few
DNA: TGTGCCAGCAGCTTGGTTCAGGGTGGGTCCTATGGCTACACCTTC
CDR3: CASSLVQGGSYGYTF

D: .
J: TRBJ2-1
V: TRBV4-1
size: .
DNA: TGCGCCAGCAGCCAAGACAGATCGGGAGCCAGCTCCTACAATGAGCAGTTCTTC
CDR3: CASSQDRSGASSYNEQFF

D: .
J: TRBJ1-3
V: TRBV29-1
size: .
DNA: TGCAGCGTTGAAGGGCAGTTTGGAAACACCATATATTTT
CDR3: CSVEGQFGNTIYF

D: .
J: TRBJ1-1
V: TRBV11-1
size: .
DNA: TGTGCCAGCAGCTTAGCCGTCGGGGGGCGTGAAGCTTTCTTT
CDR3: CASSLAVGGREAFF

D: TRBD1
J: TRBJ2-2
V: TRBV11-3
size: few
DNA: TGTGCCAGCAGTTCGAGGACAGGGGCCGGGGAGCTGTTTTTT
CDR3: CASSSRTGAGELFF

D: TRBD2
J: TRBJ2-1
V: TRBV15
size: .
DNA: TGTGCCACCAGCAGAGATCGACTAGCGGTCTCCTACAATGAGCAGTTCTTC
CDR3: CATSRDRLAVSYNEQFF

D: TRBD1
J: TRBJ2-5
V: TRBV5-4
size: .
DNA: TGTGCCAGCAGCGCTGACAGGGGGCGAGAGACCCAGTACTTC
CDR3: CASSADRGRETQYF

D: .
J: TRBJ1-5
V: TRBV28
size: once
DNA: TGTGCCAGCAGTTTATCCGCGGGGTGGGATCAGCCCCAGCATTTT
CDR3: CASSLSAGWDQPQHF

D: TRBD1
J: TRBJ1-1
V: TRBV27
size: .
DNA: TGTGCCAGCAGTCTGACAGGGGGCGTGAGGGGCACTGAAGCTTTCTTT
CDR3: CASSLTGGVRGTEAFF

D: .
J: TRBJ2-2
V: TRBV2
size: .
DNA: TGTGCCAGCAGGGAGTCGAACACCGGGGAGCTGTTTTTT
CDR3: CASRESNTGELFF

D: TRBD1
J: TRBJ2-5
V: TRBV5-1
size: .
DNA: TGCGCCAGCAGCTTACAGGGGAGAGAGACCCAGTACTTC
CDR3: CASSLQGRETQYF

D: .
J: TRBJ2-3
V: TRBV6-5
size: .
DNA: TGTGCCAGCAGTTACAGGGGATACACAGATACGCAGTATTTT
CDR3: CASSYRGYTDTQYF

D: .
J: TRBJ1-2
V: TRBV19
size: .
DNA: TGTGCCAGTAGTACCAGGGGAGACTATGGCTACACCTTC
CDR3: CASSTRGDYGYTF

D: .
J: TRBJ1-2
V: TRBV18
size: .
DNA: TGTGCCAGCTCACCAAGGGATGGAGGTGGCTACACCTTC
CDR3: CASSPRDGGGYTF

D: TRBD1
J: TRBJ2-7
V: TRBV7-8
size: .
DNA: TGTGCCAGCAGCCTCGGACAGGGGGGACTCTACGAGCAGTACTTC
CDR3: CASSLGQGGLYEQYF

D: .
J: TRBJ2-7
V: TRBV11-2
size: .
DNA: TGTGCCAGCAGCTTAGGCGGACTGGGGAGCTACGAGCAGTACTTC
CDR3: CASSLGGLGSYEQYF

D: TRBD1
J: TRBJ1-2
V: TRBV28
size: few
DNA: TGTGCCAGCAGTTTGGGACAGGGGGCTGACTACTATGGCTACACCTTC
CDR3: CASSLGQGADYYGYTF

D: .
J: TRBJ2-5
V: TRBV25-1
size: few
DNA: TGTGCCAGCAGACAGGGAACAGGGACCCAAGAGACCCAGTACTTC
CDR3: CASRQGTGTQETQYF

D: .
J: TRBJ1-5
V: TRBV6-5
size: .
DNA: TGTGCCAGCAGGGCCCTAGGCGTCCGGTCGCCCCAGCATTTT
CDR3: CASRALGVRSPQHF

D: .
J: TRBJ1-5
V: TRBV2
size: once
DNA: TGTGCCAGCAGTGACCCGACAGGTTCTAGCAATCAGCCCCAGCATTTT
CDR3: CASSDPTGSSNQPQHF

D: .
J: TRBJ1-5
V: TRBV15
size: .
DNA: TGTGCCACCGCTGGACAGATCAATCAGCCCCAGCATTTT
CDR3: CATAGQINQPQHF

D: TRBD1
J: TRBJ1-5
V: TRBV6-4
size: .
DNA: TGTGCCAGCAGTGAAGAAGAGGGAACAGGGGCACAGCCCCAGCATTTT
CDR3: CASSEEEGTGAQPQHF

D: .
J: TRBJ2-3
V: TRBV21-1
size: .
DNA: TGTGCCAGCAGCAAGTTGACCAGGGGAAATACGCAGTATTTT
CDR3: CASSKLTRGNTQYF

D: .
J: TRBJ2-7
V: TRBV30
size: .
DNA: TGTGCCTGGTCCGAGGGTTTTAGCGGCTACGAGCAGTACTTC
CDR3: CAWSEGFSGYEQYF

D: TRBD1
J: TRBJ2-1
V: TRBV11-3
size: .
DNA: TGTGCCAGCAGCTTCCGCACAGGGGGCATGGATGAGCAGTTCTTC
CDR3: CASSFRTGGMDEQFF

D: .
J: TRBJ1-4
V: TRBV10-3
size: .
DNA: TGTGCCATCAGCACAGGGTTCTTGAGTGAAAAACTGTTTTTT
CDR3: CAISTGFLSEKLFF

D: TRBD2
J: TRBJ2-1
V: TRBV19
size: .
DNA: TGTGCCAGTAGTACCCCAACTAGCGGGAGGGGGGAGCAGTTCTTC
CDR3: CASSTPTSGRGEQFF

D: .
J: TRBJ1-5
V: TRBV28
size: .
DNA: TGTGCCAGCAGTTTATTTTTAAGGGGCGCGAGCAATCAGCCCCAGCATTTT
CDR3: CASSLFLRGASNQPQHF

D: .
J: TRBJ2-1
V: TRBV30
size: .
DNA: TGTGCCTGGAGTGTACAGGGCGGGCCTAACAATGAGCAGTTCTTC
CDR3: CAWSVQGGPNNEQFF

D: .
J: TRBJ1-5
V: TRBV2
size: .
DNA: TGTGCCAGCAGGAAGGAGACGGGTGACAATCAGCCCCAGCATTTT
CDR3: CASRKETGDNQPQHF

D: .
J: TRBJ2-2
V: TRBV7-8
size: .
DNA: TGTGCCAGCAGCGCAGGGGGGACCCGGGAGCTGTTTTTT
CDR3: CASSAGGTRELFF

D: .
J: TRBJ2-4
V: TRBV18
size: .
DNA: TGTGCCAGCTCACCTACATCGCGGGCAGAGATAGCCAAAAACATTCAGTACTTC
CDR3: CASSPTSRAEIAKNIQYF

D: TRBD1
J: TRBJ1-2
V: TRBV30
size: .
DNA: TGTGCCTGGAGTGTACAGGGGCTCAACTATGGCTACACCTTC
CDR3: CAWSVQGLNYGYTF

D: TRBD2
J: TRBJ2-1
V: TRBV11-2
size: .
DNA: TGTGCCAGCAGCGGGACTAGCGGGAGTTTCAGCGAGCAGTTCTTC
CDR3: CASSGTSGSFSEQFF

D: .
J: TRBJ2-1
V: TRBV11-2
size: few
DNA: TGTGCCAGCAGCTCGCGGACTACCGGCTACAATGAGCAGTTCTTC
CDR3: CASSSRTTGYNEQFF

D: .
J: TRBJ2-3
V: TRBV5-1
size: .
DNA: TGCGCCAGCACCACGGCTAGTGGGCAGTATTTT
CDR3: CASTTASGQYF

D: TRBD1
J: TRBJ1-4
V: TRBV7-9
size: few
DNA: TGTGCCAGCAGCCCGGGACAGGGGAGAGGTGAAAAACTGTTTTTT
CDR3: CASSPGQGRGEKLFF

D: TRBD1
J: TRBJ1-2
V: TRBV6-5
size: once
DNA: TGTGCCAGCAGTTACTCGACAGGGCCTTCTAACTATGGCTACACCTTC
CDR3: CASSYSTGPSNYGYTF

D: TRBD2
J: TRBJ2-7
V: TRBV30
size: .
DNA: TGTGCCTGCTGCATGGCTAGCGGGCTTTCCGAGCAGTACTTC
CDR3: CACCMASGLSEQYF